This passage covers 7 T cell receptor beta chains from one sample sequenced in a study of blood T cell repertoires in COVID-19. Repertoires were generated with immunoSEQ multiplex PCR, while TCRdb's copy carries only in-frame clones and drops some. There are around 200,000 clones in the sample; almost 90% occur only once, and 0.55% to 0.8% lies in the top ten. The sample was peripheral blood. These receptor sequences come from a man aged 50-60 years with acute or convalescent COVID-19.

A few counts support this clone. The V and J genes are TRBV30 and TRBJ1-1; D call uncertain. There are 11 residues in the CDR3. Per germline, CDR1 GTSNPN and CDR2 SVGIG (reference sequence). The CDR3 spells CGGQVNTEAFF. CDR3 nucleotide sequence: TGTGGCGGGCAGGTGAACACTGAAGCTTTCTTT. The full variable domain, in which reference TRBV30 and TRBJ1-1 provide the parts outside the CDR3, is SQTIHQWPATLVQPVGSPLSLECTVEGTSNPNLYWYRQAAGRGLQLLFYSVGIGQISSEVPQNLSASRPQDRQFILSSKKLLLSDSGFYLCGGQVNTEAFFGQGTRLTVV.

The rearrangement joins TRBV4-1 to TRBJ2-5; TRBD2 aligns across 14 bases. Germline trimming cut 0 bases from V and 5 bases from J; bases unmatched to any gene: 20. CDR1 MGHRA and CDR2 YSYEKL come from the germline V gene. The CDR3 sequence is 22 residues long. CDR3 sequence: CASSQDFLTDFGLAGGGETQYF. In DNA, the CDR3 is TGCGCCAGCAGCCAAGATTTTCTGACCGATTTCGGACTAGCGGGAGGAGGGGAGACCCAGTACTTC.

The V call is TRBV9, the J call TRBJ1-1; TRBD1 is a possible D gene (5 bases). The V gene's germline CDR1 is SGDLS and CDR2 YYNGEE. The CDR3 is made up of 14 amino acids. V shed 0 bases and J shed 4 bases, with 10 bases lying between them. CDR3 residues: CASSVGGVSTEAFF. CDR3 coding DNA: TGTGCCAGCAGCGTAGGGGGGGTTAGCACTGAAGCTTTCTTT.

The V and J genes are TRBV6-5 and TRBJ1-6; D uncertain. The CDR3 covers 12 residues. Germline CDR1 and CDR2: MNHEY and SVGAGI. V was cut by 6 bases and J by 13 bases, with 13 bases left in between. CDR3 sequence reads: CASSLPPGPLHF. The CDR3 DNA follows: TGTGCCAGCAGCCTCCCCCCGGGGCCCCTCCACTTT.

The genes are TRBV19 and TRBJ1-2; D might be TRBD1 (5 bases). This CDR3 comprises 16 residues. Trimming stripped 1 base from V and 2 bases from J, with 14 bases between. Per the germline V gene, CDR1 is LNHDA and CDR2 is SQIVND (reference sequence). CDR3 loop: CASSIVDSLENYGYTF. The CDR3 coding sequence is TGTGCCAGTAGTATAGTTGACAGTTTAGAGAACTATGGCTACACCTTC.

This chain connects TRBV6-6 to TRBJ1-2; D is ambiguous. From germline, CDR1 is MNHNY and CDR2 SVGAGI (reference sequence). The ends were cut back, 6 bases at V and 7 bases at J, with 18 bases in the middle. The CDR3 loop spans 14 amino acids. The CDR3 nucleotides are TGTGCCAGCAGCCCGAGGGTCTCGGAGGGTGGCTACACCTTC. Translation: CASSPRVSEGGYTF.

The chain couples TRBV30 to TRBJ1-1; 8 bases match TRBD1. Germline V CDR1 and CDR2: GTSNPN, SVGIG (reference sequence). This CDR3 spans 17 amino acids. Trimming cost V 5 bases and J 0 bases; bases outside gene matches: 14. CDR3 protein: CAWCKGRGPSLNTEAFF. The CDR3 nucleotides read TGTGCCTGGTGCAAGGGCAGGGGGCCTTCTTTGAACACTGAAGCTTTCTTT. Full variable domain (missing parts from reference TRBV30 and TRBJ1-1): SQTIHQWPATLVQPVGSPLSLECTVEGTSNPNLYWYRQAAGRGLQLLFYSVGIGQISSEVPQNLSASRPQDRQFILSSKKLLLSDSGFYLCAWCKGRGPSLNTEAFFGQGTRLTVV.